This entry concerns a single T cell receptor beta chain. Its antigen is not known. Relying on iRepertoire HTBI primers and Arm-PCR of CDR3 regions, the team built TCR beta libraries. Original analysis: The samples yielded fewer than 75 TRBV and approximately 15 TRBJ segments. TCRdb called the multiplex PCR reads again in MiXCR, with one record for every CDR3 protein. TCRdb's processing, not the authors' own work, is the source of the V and J calls. The sample holds about 470,000 distinct CDR3 sequences, 20% to 25% seen once. Time point specified: persistent/refractory GD, antithyroid drugs over 5 years with positive TRAb. PBMC RNA served as the TCR library source. This sample is drawn from a study of regulatory T cells in long-lasting Graves disease. Study-wide results and limits: A greater number of public clonotypes (under 3,000) was shared by persistent patients than by new patients (just over 950).

Between the trimmed V and J ends, which lost 0 bases and 3 bases, there was a span of 9 bases. CDR3 length: 14 residues. Germline CDR1 SGDLS, CDR2 YYNGEE. The sample consisted of peripheral blood mononuclear cells (PBMCs), taken when the disease was refractory, from a patient treated with antithyroid drugs. The source of this sequence is a female donor with Graves disease. The V gene is TRBV9, the J gene TRBJ1-2; D is unclear. The CDR3 nucleotides read TGTGCCAGCAGCGTAGCTCCCAGTGACTATGGCTACACCTTC. Residues: CASSVAPSDYGYTF.